The 21 T cell receptor beta chains reported below all come from one sample, sequenced in a study of T cell responses to AZD1222 COVID-19 vaccine. Generated by immunoSEQ multiplex PCR, the TCRdb table keeps only in-frame clones and is missing some. The sample lists approximately 88,000 clones, approximately 80% occurring once. The input for sequencing was peripheral blood, taken on day 0 of AZD1222 vaccination. The receptors here all came from an adult in good health.

The rearrangement uses TRBV25-1 and TRBJ2-1; D perhaps matches TRBD2 (6 bases). V gave up 4 bases and J gave up 5 bases, with 12 bases separating them. CDR1 MGHDK and CDR2 SYGVNS come from the germline V gene. The CDR3 is 14 amino acids. The CDR3: CASSVPGLHNEQFF. In nucleotides, the CDR3 is TGTGCCAGCAGTGTTCCGGGACTTCACAATGAGCAGTTCTTC. The full variable domain, in which reference TRBV25-1 and TRBJ2-1 provide the parts outside the CDR3, is EADIYQTPRYLVIGTGKKITLECSQTMGHDKMYWYQQDPGMELHLIHYSYGVNSTEKGDLSSESTVSRIRTEHFPLTLESARPSHTSQYLCASSVPGLHNEQFFGPGTRLTVL.

The V gene is TRBV24-1, the J gene TRBJ2-2; no clear D gene. The CDR3 runs 16 residues. The germline V gene has CDR1 KGHDR and CDR2 SFDVKD. V lost 3 bases and J 3 bases, leaving 13 bases between the germline ends. In DNA form, the CDR3 reads TGTGCCACCAGTGATCCGACATTTAGTCACACCGGGGAGCTGTTTTTT. It translates to CATSDPTFSHTGELFF.

Comments on this clone: A read error may account for a junction end that differs from germline. This rearrangement joins TRBV7-7 to TRBJ2-1, with TRBD2 matching 13 bases. Per germline, CDR1 SSHAT and CDR2 FNYEAQ (reference sequence). The CDR3 is 16 residues long. CDR3 coding DNA: TGTGCTAGCAGTTTAGGGACTAGCGGGGTCGCCGATGAGCAGTTCTTC. This translates into CASSLGTSGVADEQFF. Full variable domain (outside the CDR3, taken from reference TRBV7-7 and TRBJ2-1): GAGVSQSPRYKVTKRGQDVTLRCDPISSHATLYWYQQALGQGPEFLTYFNYEAQPDKSGLPSDRFSAERPEGSISTLTIQRTEQRDSAMYRCASSLGTSGVADEQFFGPGTRLTVL.

The chain joins TRBV5-6 to TRBJ2-7, with a weak D call TRBD2 (5 bases). V gave up 1 base and J gave up 0 bases, with 8 bases separating them. The CDR3 contains 14 residues. The germline CDR1 and CDR2 sequences are SGHDT and YYEEEE. The CDR3 sequence is CASSLFEGSYEQYF. CDR3 coding DNA: TGTGCCAGCAGCTTGTTTGAGGGCTCCTACGAGCAGTACTTC.

The rearrangement links TRBV6-5 to TRBJ1-5, with D maybe TRBD1 (5 bases). Germline values: CDR1 MNHEY, CDR2 SVGAGI. Between the trimmed V and J ends, which lost 0 bases and 7 bases, there was a span of 16 bases. This CDR3 region has 16 residues. The CDR3 DNA is TGTGCCAGCAGTTACTCACCCCCCGGGGGTGGCCAGCCCCAGCATTTT. This translates into CASSYSPPGGGQPQHF.

The CDR3 sequence is CASSGRTGLRYF. In nucleotides, the CDR3 is TGCGCCAGCAGTGGCAGGACAGGGTTGAGGTACTTC. The V and J genes are TRBV10-1 and TRBJ2-7, with TRBD1 identical over 8 bases. The V gene's germline CDR1 is WNHNN and CDR2 SYGVQD (reference sequence). This CDR3 has 12 residues. V lost 4 bases, J lost 12 bases, and 8 bases stayed unmatched.

This rearrangement joins TRBV10-1 to TRBJ2-1; possible D gene TRBD2, 6 bases. V was cut by 5 bases and J by 0 bases, with 14 bases left in between. This CDR3 spans 16 amino acids. Germline CDR1 is WNHNN and CDR2 is SYGVQD (reference sequence). The CDR3 region has the DNA TGCGCCAGCAGTTCCGGAGGGAGTGTCTCCTACAATGAGCAGTTCTTC. It yields the protein CASSSGGSVSYNEQFF.

V and J are TRBV7-9 and TRBJ1-2, with D tentatively TRBD1 (5 bases). This CDR3 is built from 15 residues. Trimming took off 1 base at V and 8 bases at J, with 17 bases between the two ends. The germline V gene encodes CDR1 SEHNR and CDR2 FQNEAQ (reference sequence). The CDR3 here is CASSLETGWLKGYTF. In nucleotides, the CDR3 is TGTGCCAGCAGCTTAGAAACAGGCTGGCTTAAGGGCTACACCTTC.

The CDR3 region has the DNA TGCGCCAGCAGCTTGGCCGAGGATAGGGGCTACACCTTC. Protein product: CASSLAEDRGYTF. V usage is TRBV5-1 and J usage is TRBJ1-2; no definite D call. Trimming shortened V by 0 bases and J by 8 bases, and 11 bases separated the two germline ends. The CDR3 runs to 13 residues. Per germline, CDR1 SGHRS and CDR2 YFSETQ.

The chain has TRBV19 and TRBJ2-3, with D possibly matching TRBD2 (5 bases). The CDR3 loop spans 14 amino acids. Trimming took 3 bases from V and 0 from J, leaving 7 bases between them. Per the germline V gene, CDR1 is LNHDA and CDR2 is SQIVND (reference sequence). The CDR3 DNA is TGTGCCAGTAGTATGGCTAGCAGCACAGATACGCAGTATTTT. Its protein product is CASSMASSTDTQYF.

The chain combines TRBV28 with TRBJ1-4; D is possibly TRBD1 (6 bases). CDR1 and CDR2 from the germline V gene are MDHEN and SYDVKM. This CDR3 contains 14 residues. V was trimmed by 3 bases and J by 8 bases, leaving 13 bases between them. CDR3 sequence (DNA): TGTGCCAGCAGTTTTGGCCCAAGGGGGGAAAAACTGTTTTTT. Its translation is CASSFGPRGEKLFF. Full variable domain (outside the CDR3, taken from reference TRBV28 and TRBJ1-4): DVKVTQSSRYLVKRTGEKVFLECVQDMDHENMFWYRQDPGLGLRLIYFSYDVKMKEKGDIPEGYSVSREKKERFSLILESASTNQTSMYLCASSFGPRGEKLFFGSGTQLSVL.

V gene TRBV30 combines with J gene TRBJ1-2; D uncertain. V lost 1 base to trimming and J lost 4 bases, with 10 bases between them. Germline values: CDR1 GTSNPN, CDR2 SVGIG (reference sequence). This CDR3 is built from 13 residues. CDR3 sequence reads: CAWSDSPVYGYTF. The CDR3 region has the DNA TGTGCCTGGAGTGACAGTCCGGTCTATGGCTACACCTTC.

This rearrangement joins TRBV28 to TRBJ2-2; D unresolved. CDR3 length equals 12 residues. V was trimmed by 2 bases and J by 8 bases, leaving 6 bases between them. The germline gives CDR1 MDHEN, CDR2 SYDVKM. The CDR3 DNA is TGTGCCAGCAGTTTAATAACGGGGGAGCTGTTTTTT. This translates into CASSLITGELFF.

This clone was counted between two and nine times. This chain uses TRBV7-8 with TRBJ1-5; weak D call: TRBD1 (5 bases). Germline-derived CDR1 and CDR2 are SGHVS and FQNEAQ. The germline V and J ends were trimmed by 5 bases and 6 bases, with 8 bases remaining between them. This CDR3 has 12 residues. CDR3 in DNA: TGTGCCAGCAGCGCCCAGGGTCAGCCCCAGCATTTT. Its translation: CASSAQGQPQHF.

V and J are TRBV20-1 and TRBJ1-5; 8 nucleotides align to TRBD1. Trimming at V came to 3 bases and at J to 3 bases, leaving 4 bases not matched to a gene. The germline V gene has CDR1 DFQATT and CDR2 SNEGSKA (reference sequence). CDR3 length: 14 amino acids. CDR3 coding DNA: TGCAGTGCTAGTGGACAGGGAAACAATCAGCCCCAGCATTTT. It encodes CSASGQGNNQPQHF.

By share of the sample, this clone is medium-sized (0.01 to 0.1%). CDR3 amino acids: CATGDPRASTDTQYF. The CDR3 DNA reads as TGTGCCACAGGCGACCCACGTGCTAGCACAGATACGCAGTATTTT. The V call is TRBV15, the J call TRBJ2-3; D is undetermined. Germline values: CDR1 LNHNV, CDR2 YYDKDF (reference sequence). The CDR3 spans 15 residues. The V and J ends lost 9 bases and 0 bases respectively, with 16 bases between them.

This clone was recorded at least ten times. The rearrangement links TRBV4-2 to TRBJ2-7, with a weak D call TRBD2 (6 bases). The V gene's germline CDR1 is LGHNA and CDR2 YNFKEQ. With 1 base removed from V and 4 bases from J, the gap between germline ends came to 14 bases. This CDR3 is 15 amino acids long. The CDR3 here is CASSQGVRERYEQYF. The CDR3 region has the DNA TGTGCCAGCAGCCAAGGTGTTCGGGAGAGGTACGAGCAGTACTTC.

The V and J genes are TRBV10-3 and TRBJ1-3; TRBD1 matches 9 bases. The CDR3 totals 16 residues. Germline V gene data show CDR1 as ENHRY and CDR2 as SYGVKD. J was trimmed by 0 bases and V by 7 bases; bases with no gene match: 7. The CDR3: CAITPGQGLSGNTIYF. The CDR3 DNA reads as TGTGCCATCACCCCGGGACAGGGACTCTCTGGAAACACCATATATTTT.

This clone has a handful of counts. The chain recombines TRBV4-3 with TRBJ2-7; tentatively, D is TRBD1 (6 bases). V lost 2 bases and J 6 bases, leaving 20 bases between the germline ends. The CDR3 extends over 16 amino acids. Germline CDR1 LGHNA, CDR2 YSLEER. The CDR3 protein is CASSQNPGHMLGEQYF. CDR3 sequence (DNA): TGCGCCAGCAGCCAAAACCCGGGACACATGTTGGGCGAGCAGTACTTC.

The chain carries TRBV9 and TRBJ2-1; maybe TRBD1 (5 bases). V lost 2 bases, J lost 9 bases, and 9 bases lay in between. The germline CDR1 and CDR2 sequences are SGDLS and YYNGEE. The CDR3 loop spans 12 amino acids. The CDR3 region has the DNA TGTGCCAGCAGCGTCCAGGGTGGTGAGCAGTTCTTC. Translated: CASSVQGGEQFF.

This clone has only one observation. The chain carries TRBV5-1 and TRBJ2-3; 8 nucleotides line up with TRBD2. CDR1 is SGHRS, CDR2 YFSETQ, per germline. The CDR3 sequence is 17 residues long. Unmatched junction bases numbered 10, after V lost 0 bases and J lost 4 bases. The CDR3 loop is CASSLEGRGRQPDTQYF. As DNA, the CDR3 is TGCGCCAGCAGCTTGGAAGGACGCGGGAGGCAACCAGATACGCAGTATTTT.